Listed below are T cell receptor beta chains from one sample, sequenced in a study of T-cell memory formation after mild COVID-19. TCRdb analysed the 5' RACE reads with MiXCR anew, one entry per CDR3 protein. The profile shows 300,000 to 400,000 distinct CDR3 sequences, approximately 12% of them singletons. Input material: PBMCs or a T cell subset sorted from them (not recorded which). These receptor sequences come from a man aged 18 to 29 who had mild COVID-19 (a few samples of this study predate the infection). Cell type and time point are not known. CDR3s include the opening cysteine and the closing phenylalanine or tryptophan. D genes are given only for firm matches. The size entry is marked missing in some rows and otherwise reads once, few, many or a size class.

cdr3_aa: CSATPWGGTGELFF
cdr3_nt: TGCAGTGCGACCCCGTGGGGGGGCACCGGGGAGCTGTTTTTT
v_call: TRBV20-1
clone_size: .
d_call: TRBD2
j_call: TRBJ2-2

cdr3_aa: CASNTGGTVVDQPQHF
cdr3_nt: TGTGCCAGCAATACAGGAGGGACAGTGGTGGATCAGCCCCAGCATTTT
v_call: TRBV12-3/TRBV12-4
clone_size: .
d_call: TRBD1
j_call: TRBJ1-5

cdr3_aa: CASSLEVAGGTGELFF
cdr3_nt: TGTGCCAGCAGCTTAGAGGTGGCAGGCGGCACCGGGGAGCTGTTTTTT
v_call: TRBV7-7
clone_size: many
d_call: .
j_call: TRBJ2-2

cdr3_aa: CASKTKMGIYGYTF
cdr3_nt: TGTGCCAGCAAAACCAAAATGGGCATATATGGCTACACCTTC
v_call: TRBV2
clone_size: few
d_call: .
j_call: TRBJ1-2

cdr3_aa: CASSLYGREQFF
cdr3_nt: TGCGCCAGCAGCTTGTATGGACGTGAGCAGTTCTTC
v_call: TRBV5-1
clone_size: .
d_call: .
j_call: TRBJ2-1

cdr3_aa: CASSQGLVQETQYF
cdr3_nt: TGCGCCAGCAGCCAAGGACTAGTCCAAGAGACCCAGTACTTC
v_call: TRBV4-3
clone_size: few
d_call: .
j_call: TRBJ2-5

cdr3_aa: CASSLRKGEQYF
cdr3_nt: TGTGCCAGCAGCTTAAGGAAGGGCGAGCAGTACTTC
v_call: TRBV7-9
clone_size: .
d_call: .
j_call: TRBJ2-7

cdr3_aa: CASSYGGSTDTQYF
cdr3_nt: TGTGCCAGCAGTTACGGCGGAAGCACAGATACGCAGTATTTT
v_call: TRBV6-5
clone_size: .
d_call: .
j_call: TRBJ2-3

cdr3_aa: CASSQDDRGPGTDTQYF
cdr3_nt: TGTGCCAGCAGCCAAGATGACAGGGGCCCGGGGACAGATACGCAGTATTTT
v_call: TRBV3-1
clone_size: few
d_call: TRBD1
j_call: TRBJ2-3

cdr3_aa: CASSLTGVGNTIYF
cdr3_nt: TGTGCCAGCAGCTTAACAGGCGTTGGAAACACCATATATTTT
v_call: TRBV7-2
clone_size: .
d_call: .
j_call: TRBJ1-3

cdr3_aa: CASRPGLAIDTQYF
cdr3_nt: TGTGCCAGTCGGCCGGGACTAGCGATAGATACGCAGTATTTT
v_call: TRBV6-5
clone_size: .
d_call: TRBD2
j_call: TRBJ2-3

cdr3_aa: CASSKSRGRTGELFF
cdr3_nt: TGTGCCAGCAGCAAATCCAGGGGGCGGACCGGGGAGCTGTTTTTT
v_call: TRBV7-2
clone_size: few
d_call: TRBD1
j_call: TRBJ2-2

cdr3_aa: CACQEMNTEAFF
cdr3_nt: TGTGCCTGTCAGGAAATGAACACTGAAGCTTTCTTT
v_call: TRBV30
clone_size: few
d_call: .
j_call: TRBJ1-1

cdr3_aa: CASSLDRIEEQYF
cdr3_nt: TGCGCCAGCAGCCTAGACCGTATAGAAGAGCAGTACTTC
v_call: TRBV4-3
clone_size: .
d_call: .
j_call: TRBJ2-7

cdr3_aa: CASSSGRGEKLFF
cdr3_nt: TGTGCCAGCAGCTCGGGCCGGGGTGAAAAACTGTTTTTT
v_call: TRBV7-6
clone_size: few
d_call: .
j_call: TRBJ1-4

cdr3_aa: CASSLSVGIAGPKTDTQYF
cdr3_nt: TGTGCCAGCAGTTTATCTGTGGGGATCGCGGGTCCGAAAACAGATACGCAGTATTTT
v_call: TRBV28
clone_size: .
d_call: .
j_call: TRBJ2-3

cdr3_aa: CASSLMGAAGYTF
cdr3_nt: TGTGCCAGCAGCTTAATGGGGGCGGCTGGCTACACCTTC
v_call: TRBV7-9
clone_size: few
d_call: .
j_call: TRBJ1-2

cdr3_aa: CASSHPPRGYQEAFF
cdr3_nt: TGTGCCAGCAGTCATCCCCCTCGGGGGTATCAAGAAGCTTTCTTT
v_call: TRBV6-2/TRBV6-3
clone_size: few
d_call: .
j_call: TRBJ1-1

cdr3_aa: CASSPRTGTGELFF
cdr3_nt: TGTGCCAGCAGCCCGAGGACAGGCACCGGGGAGCTGTTTTTT
v_call: TRBV7-2
clone_size: many
d_call: TRBD1
j_call: TRBJ2-2

cdr3_aa: CASSGEAYTQYF
cdr3_nt: TGTGCCAGCAGTGGGGAAGCCTATACGCAGTATTTT
v_call: TRBV2
clone_size: few
d_call: .
j_call: TRBJ2-3

cdr3_aa: CASSWGVGLGTSEETQYF
cdr3_nt: TGTGCCAGCAGTTGGGGCGTAGGGTTGGGGACTAGCGAAGAGACCCAGTACTTC
v_call: TRBV11-2
clone_size: .
d_call: TRBD2
j_call: TRBJ2-5

cdr3_aa: CASSAGDRGISGANVLTF
cdr3_nt: TGCGCCAGCAGCGCGGGGGACAGGGGGATCTCTGGGGCCAACGTCCTGACTTTC
v_call: TRBV5-1
clone_size: few
d_call: TRBD1
j_call: TRBJ2-6

cdr3_aa: CASSLARGHEQYF
cdr3_nt: TGTGCCAGCAGCTTGGCTAGGGGCCACGAGCAGTACTTC
v_call: TRBV7-2
clone_size: .
d_call: .
j_call: TRBJ2-7

cdr3_aa: CSASGGSSYNEQFF
cdr3_nt: TGCAGTGCTAGCGGGGGGAGCTCCTACAATGAGCAGTTCTTC
v_call: TRBV20-1
clone_size: few
d_call: TRBD2
j_call: TRBJ2-1

cdr3_aa: CASSDGRLGQRTEAFF
cdr3_nt: TGCGCCAGCAGCGATGGGAGGCTGGGACAGCGGACTGAAGCTTTCTTT
v_call: TRBV5-1
clone_size: .
d_call: TRBD1
j_call: TRBJ1-1

cdr3_aa: CSASLGRATEAFF
cdr3_nt: TGCAGTGCTAGTCTAGGCAGGGCCACTGAAGCTTTCTTT
v_call: TRBV20-1
clone_size: few
d_call: .
j_call: TRBJ1-1

cdr3_aa: CASSFQPLGTVMNTEAFF
cdr3_nt: TGTGCCAGCAGCTTCCAGCCCCTTGGGACGGTCATGAACACTGAAGCTTTCTTT
v_call: TRBV11-2
clone_size: few
d_call: .
j_call: TRBJ1-1

cdr3_aa: CASSQSRTSTDTQYF
cdr3_nt: TGCGCCAGCAGCCAATCCCGGACTAGCACAGATACGCAGTATTTT
v_call: TRBV4-3
clone_size: few
d_call: .
j_call: TRBJ2-3

cdr3_aa: CASNRGTQYF
cdr3_nt: TGTGCCAGCAACCGGGGGACCCAGTACTTC
v_call: TRBV6-6
clone_size: .
d_call: .
j_call: TRBJ2-5

cdr3_aa: CASSYGTSGGDTQYF
cdr3_nt: TGTGCCAGCAGTTACGGGACTAGCGGGGGAGATACGCAGTATTTT
v_call: TRBV6-5
clone_size: .
d_call: TRBD2
j_call: TRBJ2-3

cdr3_aa: CASKGVVSEQYF
cdr3_nt: TGTGCCAGCAAGGGAGTGGTCAGCGAGCAGTACTTC
v_call: TRBV2
clone_size: few
d_call: .
j_call: TRBJ2-7

cdr3_aa: CASTGQVLQETQYF
cdr3_nt: TGTGCCAGCACCGGACAGGTCCTACAAGAGACCCAGTACTTC
v_call: TRBV28
clone_size: .
d_call: TRBD1
j_call: TRBJ2-5

cdr3_aa: CASSLVGLAVLANTGELFF
cdr3_nt: TGTGCCAGCAGCTTAGTGGGACTAGCTGTTCTCGCGAACACCGGGGAGCTGTTTTTT
v_call: TRBV7-2
clone_size: .
d_call: TRBD2
j_call: TRBJ2-2

cdr3_aa: CASSLGTSGGRTDTQYF
cdr3_nt: TGCGCCAGCAGCCTCGGGACTAGCGGGGGGCGCACAGATACGCAGTATTTT
v_call: TRBV4-1
clone_size: .
d_call: TRBD2
j_call: TRBJ2-3